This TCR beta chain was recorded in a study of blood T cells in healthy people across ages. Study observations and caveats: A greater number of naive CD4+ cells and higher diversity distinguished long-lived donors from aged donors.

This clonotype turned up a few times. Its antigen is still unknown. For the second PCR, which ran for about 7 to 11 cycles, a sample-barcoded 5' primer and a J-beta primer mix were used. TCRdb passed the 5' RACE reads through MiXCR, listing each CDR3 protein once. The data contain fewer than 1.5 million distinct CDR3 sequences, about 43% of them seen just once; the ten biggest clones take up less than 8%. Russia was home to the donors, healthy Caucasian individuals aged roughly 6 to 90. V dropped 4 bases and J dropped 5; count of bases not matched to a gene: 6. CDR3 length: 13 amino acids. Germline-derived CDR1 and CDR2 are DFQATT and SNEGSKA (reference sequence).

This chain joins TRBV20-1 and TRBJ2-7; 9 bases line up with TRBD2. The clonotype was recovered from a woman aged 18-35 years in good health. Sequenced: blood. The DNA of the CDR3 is TGCAGTGCTATCCCTAGCGGGAAGAACGAGCAGTACTTC. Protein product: CSAIPSGKNEQYF.